This T cell receptor (beta chain) is from a study of T cell repertoires in cytomegalovirus infection. The overall study: Based on public TCR beta signatures, there were indications of CMV infection and of a matching HLA type.

Germline V gene lookup returns CDR1 SQVTM and CDR2 ANQGSEA. V shed 3 bases and J shed 2 bases, with 11 bases lying between them. The CDR3 totals 13 residues. TCRdb itself ran the reads through MiXCR, one entry per CDR3 protein. The repertoire holds 300,000 or so distinct CDR3 sequences, with 25% as singletons. This clonotype was observed a handful of times. The antigen is unknown. V gene TRBV29-1 combines with J gene TRBJ2-7; weak D call: TRBD2 (6 bases). Here the sequenced sample was cultured PBMCs, taken from culture after CMV antigen stimulation. The clonotype comes from a human donor in good health (CMV status not recorded). Some clones in this sample may be carry-over from other donors' samples. CDR3 loop: CSVEGLTPYEQYF. In DNA form, the CDR3 reads TGCAGCGTTGAGGGACTGACTCCCTACGAGCAGTACTTC.